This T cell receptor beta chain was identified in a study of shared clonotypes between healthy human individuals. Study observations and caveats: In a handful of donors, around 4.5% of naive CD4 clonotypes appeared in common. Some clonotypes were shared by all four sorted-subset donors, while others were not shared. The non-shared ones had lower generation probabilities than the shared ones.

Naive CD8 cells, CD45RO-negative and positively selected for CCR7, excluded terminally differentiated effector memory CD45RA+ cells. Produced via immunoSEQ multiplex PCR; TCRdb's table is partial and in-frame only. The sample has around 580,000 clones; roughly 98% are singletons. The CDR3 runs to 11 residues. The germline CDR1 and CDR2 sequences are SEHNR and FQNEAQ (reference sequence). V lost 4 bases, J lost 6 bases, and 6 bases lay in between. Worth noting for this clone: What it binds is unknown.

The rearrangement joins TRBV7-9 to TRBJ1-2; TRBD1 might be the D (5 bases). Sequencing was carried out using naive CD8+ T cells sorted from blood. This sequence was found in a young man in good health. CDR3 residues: CASSWGDGYTF. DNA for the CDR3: TGTGCCAGCAGCTGGGGGGATGGCTACACCTTC.